The clone carrying this T cell receptor (beta chain) was observed once. Its antigen is unidentified. Every subset had its genomic DNA shared out evenly among several immunoSEQ plates. Profiling relied on immunoSEQ multiplex PCR, and the TCRdb table lists in-frame clones only, not all of them. The sample shows hundreds of thousands of clones, less than 98% of them seen only once. V lost 2 bases, J lost 0 bases, and 10 bases lay in between. Germline-derived CDR1 and CDR2 are MNHEY and SVGAGI. This CDR3 is built from 15 residues. The sample is drawn from a study of shared clonotypes between healthy human individuals. General study points: The four-donor shared clonotypes exceeded non-shared clonotypes in generation probability, with non-shared ones scoring lower. Generally, estimated richness proved larger in naive subsets than it did in memory subsets.

The healthy adult donors were HIV-negative and reported no recent acute infections or vaccinations. Specimen: naive CD4+ T cells sorted from blood. The subset denotes: CD45RA+ positively selected. V and J are TRBV6-5 and TRBJ1-1, with D uncertain. This receptor was identified in a woman aged 25 to 39 in good health. The CDR3 here is CASSYIASMNTEAFF. CDR3 DNA: TGTGCCAGCAGTTACATCGCCAGCATGAACACTGAAGCTTTCTTT.